The TCR beta chain described here comes from a study of blood T cell repertoires in COVID-19. Study overall: Samples taken during acute and convalescent COVID-19 were collected in the United States, Italy and Spain.

This clone was seen a few times. V shed 3 bases and J 7 bases; nucleotides not matched to a gene: 1. This CDR3 is 14 amino acids long. Germline assignment: CDR1 MNHEY and CDR2 SMNVEV (reference sequence). Original methodology: Counts of nucleated cells, estimated from reference gene primer amplification, were obtained. Here immunoSEQ multiplex PCR was the method, and the copy in TCRdb shows in-frame clones only, minus some. The V and J calls and clone size were taken over from that table, and D and trimming were inferred from the DNA. The sample gives 97,000 or so clones, around 84% of which show up once; about 3% is in the top ten.

Sequenced: peripheral blood. The sequence was collected from a middle-aged man with active or convalescent COVID-19. This chain uses TRBV27 with TRBJ1-6, with 9 bases aligning to TRBD1. CDR3 bases: TGTGCCAGCAGTTTCGGGACAGGGAATTCACCCCTCCACTTT. It yields the protein CASSFGTGNSPLHF.